This passage covers 4 T cell receptor beta chains from one sample sequenced in a study of beta chain features in type 1 diabetes. All of the isolated RNA was reverse transcribed, so expressed TCRB transcripts were sequenced. Sequencing used immunoSEQ multiplex PCR; TCRdb keeps in-frame clones, though not all of them. This sample has 35,000 to 50,000 clones, with 50% found just once. Sample: stem cell memory CD4+ T cells from blood. The receptors were gathered from a woman aged 25 to 39 in good health.

The CDR3 spells CATSRFSEDTQYF. The CDR3 nucleotides read TGTGCCACCAGCAGATTTAGCGAAGATACGCAGTATTTT. The chain links TRBV15 to TRBJ2-3; tentative D call: TRBD2 (5 bases). The V end lost 2 bases, the J end lost 5 bases, and 8 bases lay between the germline ends. Germline V gene sequence: CDR1 LNHNV, CDR2 YYDKDF (reference sequence). The CDR3 runs 13 residues.

This clone was observed a few times. The same CDR3 can be traced to other DNA sequences in this sample. CDR3 DNA sequence: TGTGCCAGCAGCTTAGCAGGTGGAGGCACCGGGGAGCTGTTTTTT. Amino acid sequence: CASSLAGGGTGELFF. The chain is built from TRBV7-2 and TRBJ2-2; D possibly corresponds to TRBD2 (5 bases). The CDR3 extends over 15 amino acids. Germline V gene lookup returns CDR1 SGHTA and CDR2 FQGNSA. Trimming stripped 0 bases from V and 4 bases from J, with 9 bases between. Drawing the rest from reference TRBV7-2 and TRBJ2-2, the complete variable domain is GAGVSQSPSNKVTEKGKDVELRCDPISGHTALYWYRQSLGQGLEFLIYFQGNSAPDKSGLPSDRFSAERTGGSVSTLTIQRTQQEDSAVYLCASSLAGGGTGELFFGEGSRLTVL.

The chain is built from TRBV18 and TRBJ2-2; 8 bases are shared with TRBD2. The CDR3 consists of 16 residues. V dropped 3 bases and J dropped 4; count of bases not matched to a gene: 7. Germline V gene data show CDR1 as KGHSH and CDR2 as LQKENI. The CDR3 DNA follows: TGTGCCAGCTCACCTCGGGAGGGAGGCGGCACCGGGGAGCTGTTTTTT. It codes for CASSPREGGGTGELFF.

The chain links TRBV28 to TRBJ1-4; tentative D call: TRBD1 (5 bases). CDR3 length: 14 amino acids. Germline V gene sequence: CDR1 MDHEN, CDR2 SYDVKM. Trimming shortened V by 3 bases and J by 4 bases, and 9 bases separated the two germline ends. CDR3 sequence reads: CASSFRQNNEKLFF. The CDR3 DNA is TGTGCCAGCAGTTTCAGACAGAATAATGAAAAACTGTTTTTT.